The clone carrying this T cell receptor beta chain was picked up a small number of times. This sample is part of a study of response to subunit inactivated influenza vaccine. This CDR3 contains 14 residues. Trimming cost V 0 bases and J 8 bases, with 13 bases left between them. Per germline, CDR1 DFQATT and CDR2 SNEGSKA (reference sequence). From the RT-PCR reads, TCRdb called clonotypes with MiXCR, one entry per CDR3 protein. The data hold hundreds of thousands of distinct CDR3 sequences, with approximately 10% observed a single time. Another study also made use of these data, one on T cells expressing NK-cell markers. That work states: Libraries used 5'RACE template switching adding universal primer site and UMIs. Out of eight donors sequenced, seven tested HCMV-seropositive and the remaining one seronegative. About 1.0-8% of CD8+ T cells in more than 5 donors belonged to dominant NKG2C+ clonotypes. The leading position in the CD3+CD56-NKG2C+ fraction of a handful of donors also went to these clonotypes. The study left the HCMV specificity of expanded NKG2C+ T cell clones unresolved.

This rearrangement joins TRBV20-1 to TRBJ1-4, with D maybe TRBD1 (5 bases). The sequenced sample was PBMCs from blood, obtained on the day of vaccination. This receptor was obtained from a man aged 45-60 years who received an inactivated influenza vaccine. The CDR3 region has the DNA TGCAGTGCTAGAGACGATCGACAGCGGGAAAAACTGTTTTTT. This translates into CSARDDRQREKLFF.